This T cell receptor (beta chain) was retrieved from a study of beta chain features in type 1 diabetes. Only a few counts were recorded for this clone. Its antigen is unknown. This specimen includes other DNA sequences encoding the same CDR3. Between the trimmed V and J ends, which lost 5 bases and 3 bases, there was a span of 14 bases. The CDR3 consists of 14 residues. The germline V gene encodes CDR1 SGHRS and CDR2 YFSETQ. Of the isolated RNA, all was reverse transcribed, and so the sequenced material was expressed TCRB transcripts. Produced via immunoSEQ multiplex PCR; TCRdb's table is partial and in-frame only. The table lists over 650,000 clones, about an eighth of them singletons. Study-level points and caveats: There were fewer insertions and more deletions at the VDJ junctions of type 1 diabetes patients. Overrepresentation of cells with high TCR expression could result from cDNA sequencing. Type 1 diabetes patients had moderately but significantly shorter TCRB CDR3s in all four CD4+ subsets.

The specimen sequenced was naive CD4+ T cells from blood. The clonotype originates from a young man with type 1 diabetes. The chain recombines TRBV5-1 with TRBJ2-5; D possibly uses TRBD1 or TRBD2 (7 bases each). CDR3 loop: CASSPTGREETQYF. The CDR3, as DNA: TGCGCCAGCAGTCCGACAGGGAGGGAAGAGACCCAGTACTTC.